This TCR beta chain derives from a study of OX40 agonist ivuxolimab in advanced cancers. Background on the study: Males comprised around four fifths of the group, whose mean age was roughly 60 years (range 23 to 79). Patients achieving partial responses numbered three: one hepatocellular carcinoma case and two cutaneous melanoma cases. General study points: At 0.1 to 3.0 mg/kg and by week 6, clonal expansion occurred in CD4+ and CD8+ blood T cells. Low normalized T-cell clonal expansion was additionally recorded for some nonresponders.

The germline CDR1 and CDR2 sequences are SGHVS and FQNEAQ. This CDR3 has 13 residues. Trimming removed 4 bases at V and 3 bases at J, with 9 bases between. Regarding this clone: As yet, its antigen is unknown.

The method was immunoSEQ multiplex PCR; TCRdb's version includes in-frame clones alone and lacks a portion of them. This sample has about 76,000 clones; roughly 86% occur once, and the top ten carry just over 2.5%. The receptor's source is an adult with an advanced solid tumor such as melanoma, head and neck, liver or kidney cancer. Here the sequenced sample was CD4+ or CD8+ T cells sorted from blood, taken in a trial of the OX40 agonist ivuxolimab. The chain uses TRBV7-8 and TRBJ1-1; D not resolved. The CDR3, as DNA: TGTGCCAGCAGCTCCGCCGGGGACACTGAAGCTTTCTTT. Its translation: CASSSAGDTEAFF.